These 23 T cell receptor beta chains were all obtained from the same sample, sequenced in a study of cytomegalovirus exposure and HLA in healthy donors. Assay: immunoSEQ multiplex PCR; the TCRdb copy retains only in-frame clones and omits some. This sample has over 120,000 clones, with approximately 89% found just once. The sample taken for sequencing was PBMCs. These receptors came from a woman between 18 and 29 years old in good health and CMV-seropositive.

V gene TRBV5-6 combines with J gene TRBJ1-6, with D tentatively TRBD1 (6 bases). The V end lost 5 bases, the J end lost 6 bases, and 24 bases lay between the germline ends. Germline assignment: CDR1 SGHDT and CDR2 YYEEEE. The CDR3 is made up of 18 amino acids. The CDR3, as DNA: TGTGCCAGCAGTTCTGACAGGACAAGCCTATACCGTAATTCACCCCTCCACTTT. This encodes CASSSDRTSLYRNSPLHF. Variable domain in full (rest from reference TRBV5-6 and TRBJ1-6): DAGVTQSPTHLIKTRGQQVTLRCSPKSGHDTVSWYQQALGQGPQFIFQYYEEEERQRGNFPDRFSGHQFPNYSSELNVNALLLGDSALYLCASSSDRTSLYRNSPLHFGNGTRLTVT.

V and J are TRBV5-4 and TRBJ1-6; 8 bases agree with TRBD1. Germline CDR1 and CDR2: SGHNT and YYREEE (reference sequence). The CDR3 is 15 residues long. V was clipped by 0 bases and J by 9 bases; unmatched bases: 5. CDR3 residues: CASSLGRGRFSPLHF. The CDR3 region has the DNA TGTGCCAGCAGCTTGGGCAGGGGGCGATTTTCACCCCTCCACTTT.

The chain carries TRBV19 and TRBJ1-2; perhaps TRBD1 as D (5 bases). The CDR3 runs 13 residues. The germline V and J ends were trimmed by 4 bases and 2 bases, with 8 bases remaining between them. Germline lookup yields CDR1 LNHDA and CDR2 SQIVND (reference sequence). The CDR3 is CASSSSGNYGYTF. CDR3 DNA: TGTGCCAGTAGTAGCTCAGGGAACTATGGCTACACCTTC.

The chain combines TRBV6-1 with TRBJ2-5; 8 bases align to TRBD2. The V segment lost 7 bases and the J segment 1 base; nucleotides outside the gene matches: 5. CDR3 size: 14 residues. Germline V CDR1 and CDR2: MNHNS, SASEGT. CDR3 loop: CASTSGGSQETQYF. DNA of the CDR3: TGTGCCAGCACGAGCGGGGGCTCCCAAGAGACCCAGTACTTC.

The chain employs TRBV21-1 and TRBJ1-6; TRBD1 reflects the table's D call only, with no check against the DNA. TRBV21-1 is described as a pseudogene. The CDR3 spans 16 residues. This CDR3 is CASSKAGGTGFSPLHF. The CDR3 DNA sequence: TGTGCCAGCAGCAAAGCTGGGGGGACAGGGTTTTCACCCCTCCACTTT.

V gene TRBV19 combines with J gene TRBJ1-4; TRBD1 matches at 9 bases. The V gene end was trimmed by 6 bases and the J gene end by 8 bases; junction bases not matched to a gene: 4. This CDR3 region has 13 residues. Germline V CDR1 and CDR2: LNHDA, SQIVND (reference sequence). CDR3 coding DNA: TGTGCCAGTAGCAACAGGGGGCTGGAAAAACTGTTTTTT. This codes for CASSNRGLEKLFF.

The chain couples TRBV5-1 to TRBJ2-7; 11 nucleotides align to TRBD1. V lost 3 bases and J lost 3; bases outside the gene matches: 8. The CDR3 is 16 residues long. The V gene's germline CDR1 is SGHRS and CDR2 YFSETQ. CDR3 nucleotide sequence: TGCGCCAGCAGCTACGGACAGGGGGCAAGGTTCTACGAGCAGTACTTC. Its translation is CASSYGQGARFYEQYF.

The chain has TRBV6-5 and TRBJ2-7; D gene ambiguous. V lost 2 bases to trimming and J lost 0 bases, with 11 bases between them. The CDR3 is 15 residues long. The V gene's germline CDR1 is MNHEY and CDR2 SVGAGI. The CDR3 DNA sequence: TGTGCCAGCAGTTACGGGCAGCCCCACTCCTACGAGCAGTACTTC. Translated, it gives CASSYGQPHSYEQYF.

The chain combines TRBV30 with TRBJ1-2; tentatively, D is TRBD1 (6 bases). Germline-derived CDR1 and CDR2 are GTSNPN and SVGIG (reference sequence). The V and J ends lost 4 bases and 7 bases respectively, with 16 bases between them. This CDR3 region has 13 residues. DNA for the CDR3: TGTGCCTGGAAGGTCTCGGGGGGCTTTGGCTACACCTTC. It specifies CAWKVSGGFGYTF.

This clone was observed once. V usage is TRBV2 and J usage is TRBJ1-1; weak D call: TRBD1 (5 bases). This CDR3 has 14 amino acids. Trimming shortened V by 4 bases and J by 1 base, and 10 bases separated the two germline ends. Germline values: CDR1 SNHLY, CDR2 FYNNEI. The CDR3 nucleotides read TGTGCCAGCAGTGCTACCACAGGGAACACTGAAGCTTTCTTT. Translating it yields CASSATTGNTEAFF.

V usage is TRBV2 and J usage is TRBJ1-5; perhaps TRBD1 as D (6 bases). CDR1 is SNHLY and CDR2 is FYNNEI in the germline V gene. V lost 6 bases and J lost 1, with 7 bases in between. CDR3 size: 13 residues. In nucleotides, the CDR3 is TGTGCCAGCAGAGGACAGAGCAATCAGCCCCAGCATTTT. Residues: CASRGQSNQPQHF.

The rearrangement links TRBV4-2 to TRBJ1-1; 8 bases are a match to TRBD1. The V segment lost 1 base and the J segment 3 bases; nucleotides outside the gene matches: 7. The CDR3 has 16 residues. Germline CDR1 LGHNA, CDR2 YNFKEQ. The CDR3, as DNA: TGTGCCAGCAGCCAAGTGGTACAGGGGGGCGACACTGAAGCTTTCTTT. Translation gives CASSQVVQGGDTEAFF.

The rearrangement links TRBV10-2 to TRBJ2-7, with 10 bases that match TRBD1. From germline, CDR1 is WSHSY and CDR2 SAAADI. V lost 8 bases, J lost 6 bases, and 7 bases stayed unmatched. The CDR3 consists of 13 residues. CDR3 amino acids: CASGTGVLSEQYF. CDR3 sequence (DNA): TGCGCCAGCGGGACAGGGGTTCTTTCCGAGCAGTACTTC.

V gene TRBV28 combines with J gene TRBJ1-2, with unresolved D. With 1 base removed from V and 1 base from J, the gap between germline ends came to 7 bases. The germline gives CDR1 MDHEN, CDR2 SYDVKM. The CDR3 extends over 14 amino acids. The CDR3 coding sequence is TGTGCCAGCAGTTTATTAGGCGGTAACTATGGCTACACCTTC. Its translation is CASSLLGGNYGYTF.

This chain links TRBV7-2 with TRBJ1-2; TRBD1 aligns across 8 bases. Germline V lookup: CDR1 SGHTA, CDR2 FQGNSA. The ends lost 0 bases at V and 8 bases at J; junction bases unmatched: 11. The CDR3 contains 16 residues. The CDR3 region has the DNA TGTGCCAGCAGCTTAGCCTCGTCAGGGGGCTTTTGGGGCTACACCTTC. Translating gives CASSLASSGGFWGYTF.

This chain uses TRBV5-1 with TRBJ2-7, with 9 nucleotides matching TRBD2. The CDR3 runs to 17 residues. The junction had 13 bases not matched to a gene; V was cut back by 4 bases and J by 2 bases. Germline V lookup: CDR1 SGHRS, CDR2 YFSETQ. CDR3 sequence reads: CASSDERLAVNPYEQYF. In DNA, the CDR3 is TGCGCCAGCAGCGACGAACGACTAGCGGTAAACCCCTACGAGCAGTACTTC.

CDR3: CAISAGGNEKLFF. CDR3 DNA sequence: TGTGCCATCAGTGCAGGGGGGAATGAAAAACTGTTTTTT. The gene calls are TRBV10-3 and TRBJ1-4, with 7 positions matching TRBD1. The CDR3 is made up of 13 amino acids. Trimming at V came to 4 bases and at J to 5 bases, leaving 1 base not matched to a gene. The germline V gene has CDR1 ENHRY and CDR2 SYGVKD.

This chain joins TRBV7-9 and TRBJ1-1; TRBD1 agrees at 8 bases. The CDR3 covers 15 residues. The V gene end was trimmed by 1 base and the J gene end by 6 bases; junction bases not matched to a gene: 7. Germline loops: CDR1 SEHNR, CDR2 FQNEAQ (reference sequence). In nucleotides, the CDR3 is TGTGCCAGCAGCTTAGGACAGGGGAATACGGCTGAAGCTTTCTTT. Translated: CASSLGQGNTAEAFF.

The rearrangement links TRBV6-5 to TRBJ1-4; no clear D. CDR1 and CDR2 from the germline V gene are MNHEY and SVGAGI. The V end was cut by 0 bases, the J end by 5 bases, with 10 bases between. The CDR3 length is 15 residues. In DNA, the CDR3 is TGTGCCAGCAGTTACTCGCGGGTTGCCAATGAAAAACTGTTTTTT. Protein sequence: CASSYSRVANEKLFF.

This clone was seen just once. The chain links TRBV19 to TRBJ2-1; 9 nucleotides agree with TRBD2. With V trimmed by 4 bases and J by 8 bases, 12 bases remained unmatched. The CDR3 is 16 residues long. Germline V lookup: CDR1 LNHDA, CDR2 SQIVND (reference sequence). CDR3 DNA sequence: TGTGCCAGTAGTAGCCCCCTGCGGGGGGGATTAGATGAGCAGTTCTTC. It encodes CASSSPLRGGLDEQFF.

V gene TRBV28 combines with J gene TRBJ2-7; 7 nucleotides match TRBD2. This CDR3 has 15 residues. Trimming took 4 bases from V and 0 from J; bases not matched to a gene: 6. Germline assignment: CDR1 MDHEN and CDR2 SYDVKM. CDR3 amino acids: CASSYRGVSSYEQYF. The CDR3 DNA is TGTGCCAGCAGTTACCGGGGGGTCAGCTCCTACGAGCAGTACTTC.

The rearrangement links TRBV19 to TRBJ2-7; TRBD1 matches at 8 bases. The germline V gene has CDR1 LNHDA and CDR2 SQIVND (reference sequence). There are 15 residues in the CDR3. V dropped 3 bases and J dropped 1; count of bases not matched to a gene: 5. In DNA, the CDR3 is TGTGCCAGTAGTATGAGGGACAGGTTTTCCTACGAGCAGTACTTC. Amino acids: CASSMRDRFSYEQYF.

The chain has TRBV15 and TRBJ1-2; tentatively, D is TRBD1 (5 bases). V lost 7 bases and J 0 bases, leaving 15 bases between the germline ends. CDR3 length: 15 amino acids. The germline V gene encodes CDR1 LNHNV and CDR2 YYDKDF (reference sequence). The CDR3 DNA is TGTGCCACCATGCGTTCGGACAAGGCTAACTATGGCTACACCTTC. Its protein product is CATMRSDKANYGYTF.